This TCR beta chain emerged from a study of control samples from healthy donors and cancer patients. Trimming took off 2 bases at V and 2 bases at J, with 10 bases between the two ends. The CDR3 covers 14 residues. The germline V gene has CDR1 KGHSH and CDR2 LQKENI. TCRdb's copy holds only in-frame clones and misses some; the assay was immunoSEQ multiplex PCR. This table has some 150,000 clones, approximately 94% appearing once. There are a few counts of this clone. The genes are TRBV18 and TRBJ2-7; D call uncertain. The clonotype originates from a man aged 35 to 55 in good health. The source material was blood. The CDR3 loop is CASSPSPGPYEQYF. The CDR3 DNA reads TGTGCCAGCTCACCATCTCCCGGTCCCTACGAGCAGTACTTC.